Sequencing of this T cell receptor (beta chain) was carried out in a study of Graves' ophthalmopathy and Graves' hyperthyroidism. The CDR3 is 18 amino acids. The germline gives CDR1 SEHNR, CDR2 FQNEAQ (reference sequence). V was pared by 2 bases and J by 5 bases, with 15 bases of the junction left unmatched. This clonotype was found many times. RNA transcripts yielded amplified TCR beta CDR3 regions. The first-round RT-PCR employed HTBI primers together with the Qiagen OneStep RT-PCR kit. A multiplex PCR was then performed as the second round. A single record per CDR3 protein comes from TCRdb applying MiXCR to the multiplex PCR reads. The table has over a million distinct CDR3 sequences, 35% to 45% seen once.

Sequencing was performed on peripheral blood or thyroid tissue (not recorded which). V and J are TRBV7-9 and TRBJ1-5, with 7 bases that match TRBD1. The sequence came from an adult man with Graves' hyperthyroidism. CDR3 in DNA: TGTGCCAGCAGCTTAAGTTGGGGGGGCAGGGGGGATCATCAGCCCCAGCATTTT. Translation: CASSLSWGGRGDHQPQHF.